This TCR beta chain emerged from a study of T-cell memory formation after mild COVID-19. Study background: Clustering of TCRs was largely donor specific.

This CDR3 is built from 15 residues. J was trimmed by 2 bases and V by 4 bases; bases with no gene match: 3. The germline V gene encodes CDR1 SGHDT and CDR2 YYEEEE. Researchers used 5'RACE with constant-segment primers to make TCR alpha and TCR beta cDNA libraries that carry sample barcodes and UMIs. From the 5' RACE reads, TCRdb called clonotypes with MiXCR, one entry per CDR3 protein. The table lists under 250,000 distinct CDR3 sequences, approximately 9% of them singletons. Study conclusions and caveats: Within pre-infection memory, some responding clones were found, suggesting cross-reactive memory joined. Among contracting clones, CD4+ were mainly CM/EM and CD8+ enriched in EMRA.

This clonotype was seen at least ten times. Antigen: not known. The receptor was isolated from a man aged 18 to 29 who had mild COVID-19 (a few samples of this study predate the infection). Cell type and time point are not known. What was sequenced was PBMCs or a T cell subset sorted from them (not recorded which). V gene TRBV5-6 combines with J gene TRBJ2-1, with 10 bases matching TRBD2. The CDR3 is CASSGGTSAYNEQFF. CDR3 nucleotides: TGTGCCAGCAGCGGCGGGACTAGCGCCTACAATGAGCAGTTCTTC.